Only a few counts were recorded for the clone carrying this TCR beta chain. The target antigen is unknown. These data are taken from a study of cytomegalovirus exposure and HLA in healthy donors. Study-wide findings and caveats: An analysis done earlier found most TCR beta V segments productive about 90% or about 30% of the time.

PCR employed 60 Vbeta and 13 Jbeta primers. Using immunoSEQ multiplex PCR, the repertoire was profiled, and TCRdb retains in-frame clones only, with some absent. The table includes about 190,000 clones, roughly 12% detected once. The source is a man between 45 and 60 years old in good health and CMV-seropositive. The specimen sequenced was PBMCs.

CDR3: CASSEAASGVHEQFF. Written as DNA, the CDR3 is TGTGCCAGCAGTGAAGCCGCTAGCGGGGTTCATGAGCAGTTCTTC. The chain uses TRBV2 and TRBJ2-1, with TRBD2 identical over 9 bases. This CDR3 is 15 amino acids long. V lost 0 bases and J lost 8; bases outside the gene matches: 5. Germline assignment: CDR1 SNHLY and CDR2 FYNNEI.